These 5 T cell receptor beta chains came from one sample sequenced in a study of blood T cell repertoires in COVID-19. Produced via immunoSEQ multiplex PCR; TCRdb's table is partial and in-frame only. Here the sample spans over 110,000 clones, 75% to 85% being singletons. The material sequenced was peripheral blood. These receptors all come from a man in his fifties or sixties with active or convalescent COVID-19.

V is TRBV2 and J is TRBJ1-4; the match to TRBD1 covers 8 bases. Looked up from germline, CDR1 is SNHLY and CDR2 is FYNNEI. The ends lost 6 bases at V and 3 bases at J; junction bases unmatched: 6. The CDR3 covers 15 residues. The CDR3 DNA sequence: TGTGCCAGCAGGGGGACAGGATGGTCTAATGAAAAACTGTTTTTT. Protein product: CASRGTGWSNEKLFF.

The CDR3 reads CATGGGAWEKLFF. CDR3 nucleotides: TGTGCCACGGGTGGTGGGGCTTGGGAAAAACTGTTTTTT. V usage is TRBV25-1 and J usage is TRBJ1-4; D might be TRBD1 (5 bases). Germline CDR1 reads MGHDK; CDR2 reads SYGVNS. The length of the CDR3 is 13 residues. V was pared by 10 bases and J by 8 bases, with 17 bases between.

This chain uses TRBV19 with TRBJ1-5; maybe TRBD1 (5 bases). Germline loops: CDR1 LNHDA, CDR2 SQIVND (reference sequence). The CDR3 is made up of 15 amino acids. V lost 3 bases, J lost 5 bases, and 14 bases lay in between. In DNA form, the CDR3 reads TGTGCCAGTAGTATGTCCCAGGGATATTATCAGCCCCAGCATTTT. This gives the protein CASSMSQGYYQPQHF. Combining the CDR3 with reference TRBV19 and TRBJ1-5 gives the whole variable domain DGGITQSPKYLFRKEGQNVTLSCEQNLNHDAMYWYRQDPGQGLRLIYYSQIVNDFQKGDIAEGYSVSREKKESFPLTVTSAQKNPTAFYLCASSMSQGYYQPQHFGDGTRLSIL.

The chain carries TRBV5-8 and TRBJ2-3; 7 bases are a match to TRBD2. V was pared by 4 bases and J by 2 bases, with 7 bases of the junction left unmatched. The CDR3 runs to 15 residues. Looked up from germline, CDR1 is SGHTS and CDR2 is YDEGEE. CDR3 nucleotide sequence: TGTGCCAGCAGCGCCACGGGGGGATACACAGATACGCAGTATTTT. This encodes CASSATGGYTDTQYF.

The rearrangement links TRBV11-3 to TRBJ2-1, with TRBD2 matching over 10 bases. Unmatched junction bases numbered 6, after V lost 5 bases and J lost 8 bases. The CDR3 consists of 14 residues. Germline CDR1 SGHNT, CDR2 YENEEA. CDR3 bases: TGTGCCAGCAGCCCTCGAAGCGGGAGGGATGAGCAGTTCTTC. Amino acid sequence: CASSPRSGRDEQFF.